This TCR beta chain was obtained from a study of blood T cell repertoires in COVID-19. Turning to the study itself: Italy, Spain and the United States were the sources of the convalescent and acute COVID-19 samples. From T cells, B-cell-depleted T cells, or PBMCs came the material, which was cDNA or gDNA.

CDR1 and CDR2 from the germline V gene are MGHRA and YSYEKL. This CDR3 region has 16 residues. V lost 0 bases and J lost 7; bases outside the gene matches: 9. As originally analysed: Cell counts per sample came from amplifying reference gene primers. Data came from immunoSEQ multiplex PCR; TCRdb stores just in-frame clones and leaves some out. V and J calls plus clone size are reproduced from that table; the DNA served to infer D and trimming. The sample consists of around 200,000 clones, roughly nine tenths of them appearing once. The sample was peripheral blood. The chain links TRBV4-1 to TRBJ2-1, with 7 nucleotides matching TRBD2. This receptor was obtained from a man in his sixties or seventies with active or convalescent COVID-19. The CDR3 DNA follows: TGCGCCAGCAGCCAAGATTTGGGCGGGGGACGAAATGAGCAGTTCTTC. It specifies CASSQDLGGGRNEQFF.